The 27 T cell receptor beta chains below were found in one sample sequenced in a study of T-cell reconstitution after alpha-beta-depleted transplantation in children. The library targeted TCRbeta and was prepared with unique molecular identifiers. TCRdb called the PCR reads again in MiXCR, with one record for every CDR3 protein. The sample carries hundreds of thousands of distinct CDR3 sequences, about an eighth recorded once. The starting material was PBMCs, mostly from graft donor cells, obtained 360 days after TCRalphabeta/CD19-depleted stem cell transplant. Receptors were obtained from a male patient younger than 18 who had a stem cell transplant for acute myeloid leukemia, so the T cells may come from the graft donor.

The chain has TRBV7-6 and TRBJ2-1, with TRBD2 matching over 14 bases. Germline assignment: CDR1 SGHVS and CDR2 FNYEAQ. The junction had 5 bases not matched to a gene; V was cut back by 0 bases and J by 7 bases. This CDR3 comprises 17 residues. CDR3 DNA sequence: TGTGCCAGCAGCTTAGCGGCGGGGACTAGCGGGAGAAATGAGCAGTTCTTC. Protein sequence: CASSLAAGTSGRNEQFF.

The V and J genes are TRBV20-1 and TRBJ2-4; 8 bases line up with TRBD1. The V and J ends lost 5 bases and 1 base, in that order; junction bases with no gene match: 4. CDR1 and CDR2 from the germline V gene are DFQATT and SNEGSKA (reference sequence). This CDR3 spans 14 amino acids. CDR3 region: CSAPDREAKNIQYF. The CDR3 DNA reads TGCAGTGCTCCGGACAGGGAGGCCAAAAACATTCAGTACTTC.

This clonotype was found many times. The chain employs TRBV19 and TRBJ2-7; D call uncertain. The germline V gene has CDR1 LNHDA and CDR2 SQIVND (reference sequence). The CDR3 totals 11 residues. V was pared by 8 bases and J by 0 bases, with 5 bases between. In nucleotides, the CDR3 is TGTGCCAGTCCAGGCTCCTACGAGCAGTACTTC. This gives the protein CASPGSYEQYF.

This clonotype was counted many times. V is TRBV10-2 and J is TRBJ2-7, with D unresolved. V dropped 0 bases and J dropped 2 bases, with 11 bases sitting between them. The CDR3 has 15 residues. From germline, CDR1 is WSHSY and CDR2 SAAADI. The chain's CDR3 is CASSESPPGPYEQYF. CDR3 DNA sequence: TGCGCCAGCAGTGAGTCTCCCCCCGGACCCTACGAGCAGTACTTC.

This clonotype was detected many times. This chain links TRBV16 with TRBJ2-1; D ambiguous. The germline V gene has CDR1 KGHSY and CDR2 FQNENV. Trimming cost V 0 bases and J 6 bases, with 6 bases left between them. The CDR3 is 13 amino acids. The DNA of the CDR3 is TGTGCCAGCAGCCAATCGACAAGCAATGAGCAGTTCTTC. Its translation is CASSQSTSNEQFF.

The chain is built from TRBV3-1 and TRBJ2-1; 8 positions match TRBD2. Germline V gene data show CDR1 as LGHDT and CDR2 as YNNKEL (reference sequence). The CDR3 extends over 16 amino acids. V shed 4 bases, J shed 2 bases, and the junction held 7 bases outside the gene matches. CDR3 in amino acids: CASSPFSGMTYNEQFF. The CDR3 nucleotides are TGTGCCAGCAGCCCCTTTAGCGGGATGACCTACAATGAGCAGTTCTTC.

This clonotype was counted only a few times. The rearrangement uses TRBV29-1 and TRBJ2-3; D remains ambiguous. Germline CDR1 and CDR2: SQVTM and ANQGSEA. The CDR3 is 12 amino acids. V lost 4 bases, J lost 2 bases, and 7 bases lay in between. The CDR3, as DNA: TGCAGCGTTGTTCTCTACACAGATACGCAGTATTTT. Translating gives CSVVLYTDTQYF.

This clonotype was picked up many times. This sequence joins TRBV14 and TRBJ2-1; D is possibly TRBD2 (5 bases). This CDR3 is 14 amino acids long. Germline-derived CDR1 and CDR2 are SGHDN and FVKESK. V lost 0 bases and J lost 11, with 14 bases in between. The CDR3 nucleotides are TGTGCCAGCAGCCAAGAAGGGTTCGGGGATCAGCAGTTCTTC. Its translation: CASSQEGFGDQQFF.

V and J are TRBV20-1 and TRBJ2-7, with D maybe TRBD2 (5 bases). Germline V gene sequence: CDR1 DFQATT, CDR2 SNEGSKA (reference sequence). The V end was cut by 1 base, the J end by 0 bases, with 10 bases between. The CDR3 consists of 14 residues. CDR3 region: CSARATRISYEQYF. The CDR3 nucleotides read TGCAGTGCTAGAGCCACTAGAATCTCCTACGAGCAGTACTTC.

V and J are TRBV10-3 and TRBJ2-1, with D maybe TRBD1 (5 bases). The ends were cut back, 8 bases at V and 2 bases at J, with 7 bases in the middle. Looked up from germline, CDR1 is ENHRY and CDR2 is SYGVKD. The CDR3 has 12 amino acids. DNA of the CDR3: TGTGCCATCGGGGCAACCTACAATGAGCAGTTCTTC. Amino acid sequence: CAIGATYNEQFF.

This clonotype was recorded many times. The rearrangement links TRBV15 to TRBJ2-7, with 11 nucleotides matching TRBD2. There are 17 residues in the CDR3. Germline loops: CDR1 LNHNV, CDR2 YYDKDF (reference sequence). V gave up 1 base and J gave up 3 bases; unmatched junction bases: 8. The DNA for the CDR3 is TGTGCCACCAGCAGAGGGCCGGGACTAGCGGAACTCTACGAGCAGTACTTC. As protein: CATSRGPGLAELYEQYF.

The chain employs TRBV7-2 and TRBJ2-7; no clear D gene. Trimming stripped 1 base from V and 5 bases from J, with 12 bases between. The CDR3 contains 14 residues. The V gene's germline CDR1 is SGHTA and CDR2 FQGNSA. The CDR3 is CASSLVFSAHEQYF. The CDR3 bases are TGTGCCAGCAGCTTAGTGTTTTCGGCGCACGAGCAGTACTTC.

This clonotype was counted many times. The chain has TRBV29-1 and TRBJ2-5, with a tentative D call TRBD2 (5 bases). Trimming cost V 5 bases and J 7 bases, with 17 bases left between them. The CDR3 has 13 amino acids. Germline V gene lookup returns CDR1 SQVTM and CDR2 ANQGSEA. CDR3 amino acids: CSVFFSARRTQYF. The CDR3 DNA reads TGCAGCGTTTTTTTTAGCGCCAGGCGGACCCAGTACTTC.

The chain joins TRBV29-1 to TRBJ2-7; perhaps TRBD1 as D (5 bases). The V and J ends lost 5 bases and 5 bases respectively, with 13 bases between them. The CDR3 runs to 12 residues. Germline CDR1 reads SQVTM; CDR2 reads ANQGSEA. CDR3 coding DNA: TGCAGCGTTTGTAATTGGGGCCACGAGCAGTACTTC. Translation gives CSVCNWGHEQYF.

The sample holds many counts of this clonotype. This chain's CDR3 is CASSLSVGSEQYF. The CDR3 bases are TGCGCCAGCAGCTTGTCGGTGGGAAGCGAGCAGTACTTC. The chain couples TRBV5-1 to TRBJ2-7; no clear D. V was trimmed by 1 base and J by 6 bases, leaving 11 bases between them. The CDR3 runs 13 residues. Germline assignment: CDR1 SGHRS and CDR2 YFSETQ.

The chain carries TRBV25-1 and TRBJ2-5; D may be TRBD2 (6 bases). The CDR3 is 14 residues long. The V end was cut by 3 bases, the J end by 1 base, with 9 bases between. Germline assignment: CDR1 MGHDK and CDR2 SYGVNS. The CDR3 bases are TGTGCCAGCAGTGACACTAGCAGCCAAGAGACCCAGTACTTC. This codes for CASSDTSSQETQYF.

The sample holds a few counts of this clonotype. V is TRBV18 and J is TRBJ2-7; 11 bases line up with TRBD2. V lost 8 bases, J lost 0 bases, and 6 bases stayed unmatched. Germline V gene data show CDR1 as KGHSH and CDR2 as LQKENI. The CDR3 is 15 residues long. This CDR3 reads CASGGLAGPSYEQYF. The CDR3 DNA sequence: TGTGCCAGCGGCGGACTAGCGGGCCCCTCCTACGAGCAGTACTTC.

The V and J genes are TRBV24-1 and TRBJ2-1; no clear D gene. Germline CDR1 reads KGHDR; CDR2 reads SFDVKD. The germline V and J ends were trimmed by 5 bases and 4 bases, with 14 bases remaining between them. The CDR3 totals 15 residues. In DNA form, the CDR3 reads TGTGCCACCAGTGCGGGTCAGACGAAATACAATGAGCAGTTCTTC. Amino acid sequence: CATSAGQTKYNEQFF.

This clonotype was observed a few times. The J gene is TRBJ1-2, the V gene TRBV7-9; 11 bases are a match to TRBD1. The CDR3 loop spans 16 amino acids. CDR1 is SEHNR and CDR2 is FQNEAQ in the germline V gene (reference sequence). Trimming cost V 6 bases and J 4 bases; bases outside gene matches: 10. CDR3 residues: CASSEAGTGGSYGYTF. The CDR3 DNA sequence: TGTGCCAGCAGTGAGGCCGGGACAGGGGGTTCCTATGGCTACACCTTC.

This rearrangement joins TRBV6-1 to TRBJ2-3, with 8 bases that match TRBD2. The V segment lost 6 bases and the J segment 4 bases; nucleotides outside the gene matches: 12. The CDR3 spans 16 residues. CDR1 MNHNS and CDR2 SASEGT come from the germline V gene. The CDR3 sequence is CASSRRSGSVPDTQYF. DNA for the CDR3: TGTGCCAGCAGCCGCAGGAGCGGGAGCGTCCCAGATACGCAGTATTTT.

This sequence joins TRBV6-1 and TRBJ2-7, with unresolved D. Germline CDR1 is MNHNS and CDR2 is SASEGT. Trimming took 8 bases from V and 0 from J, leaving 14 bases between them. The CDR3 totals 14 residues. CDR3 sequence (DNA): TGTGCCAGCCGACTGGACGGACCCTCCTACGAGCAGTACTTC. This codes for CASRLDGPSYEQYF.

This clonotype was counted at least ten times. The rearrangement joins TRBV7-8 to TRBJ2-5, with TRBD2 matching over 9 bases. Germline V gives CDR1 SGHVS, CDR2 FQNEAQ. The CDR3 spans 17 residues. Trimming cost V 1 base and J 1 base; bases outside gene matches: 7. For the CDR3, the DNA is TGTGCCAGCAGCTTAGGATCCCTAGCGGGGATCCAAGAGACCCAGTACTTC. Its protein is CASSLGSLAGIQETQYF.

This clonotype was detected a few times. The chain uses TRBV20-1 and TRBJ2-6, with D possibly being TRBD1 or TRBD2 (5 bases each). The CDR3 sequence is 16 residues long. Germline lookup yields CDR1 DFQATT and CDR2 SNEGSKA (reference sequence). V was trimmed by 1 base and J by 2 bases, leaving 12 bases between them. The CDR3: CSARGGTFPGANVLTF. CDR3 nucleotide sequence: TGCAGTGCTAGAGGAGGGACCTTTCCTGGGGCCAACGTCCTGACTTTC.

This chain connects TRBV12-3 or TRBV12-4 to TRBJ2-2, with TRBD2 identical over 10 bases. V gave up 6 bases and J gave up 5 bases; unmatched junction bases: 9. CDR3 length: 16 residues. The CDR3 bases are TGTGCCAGCAGCCTAGGACTAGCGGTCCTTACCGGGGAGCTGTTTTTT. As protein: CASSLGLAVLTGELFF.

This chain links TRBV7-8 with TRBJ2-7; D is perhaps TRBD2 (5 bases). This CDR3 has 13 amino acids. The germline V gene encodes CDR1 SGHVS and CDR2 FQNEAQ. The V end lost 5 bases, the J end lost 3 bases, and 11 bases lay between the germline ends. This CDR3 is CASSPTRLYEQYF. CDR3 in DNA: TGTGCCAGCAGCCCTACTAGACTCTACGAGCAGTACTTC.

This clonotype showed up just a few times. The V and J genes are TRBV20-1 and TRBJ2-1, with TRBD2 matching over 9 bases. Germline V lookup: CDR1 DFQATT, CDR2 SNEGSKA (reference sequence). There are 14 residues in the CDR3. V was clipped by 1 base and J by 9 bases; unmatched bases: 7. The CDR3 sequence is CSARVSSGSGEQFF. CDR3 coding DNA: TGCAGTGCTAGAGTTAGTAGCGGGAGCGGTGAGCAGTTCTTC.

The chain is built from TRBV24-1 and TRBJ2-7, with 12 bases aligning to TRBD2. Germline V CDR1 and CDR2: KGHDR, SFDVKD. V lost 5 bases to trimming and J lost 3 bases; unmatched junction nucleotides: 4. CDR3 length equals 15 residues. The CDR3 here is CATSGGLAGLYEQYF. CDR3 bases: TGTGCCACCAGTGGCGGACTAGCGGGACTCTACGAGCAGTACTTC.